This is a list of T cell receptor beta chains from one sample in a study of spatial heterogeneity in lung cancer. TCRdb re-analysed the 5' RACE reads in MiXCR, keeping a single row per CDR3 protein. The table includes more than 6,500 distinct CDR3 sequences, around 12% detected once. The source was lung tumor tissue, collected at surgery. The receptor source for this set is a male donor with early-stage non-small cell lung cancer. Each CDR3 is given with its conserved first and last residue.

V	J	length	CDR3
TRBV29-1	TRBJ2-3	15	CSVEALAGGTDTQYF
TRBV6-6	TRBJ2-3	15	CASSYNDQNTDTQYF
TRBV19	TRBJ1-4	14	CASRRLTTNEKLFF
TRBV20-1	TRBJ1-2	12	CSAITGSYGYTF
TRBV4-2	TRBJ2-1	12	CASRGGYNEQFF
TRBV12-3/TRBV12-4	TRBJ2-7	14	CASSSRTGTYEQYF
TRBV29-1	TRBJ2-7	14	CSAQRSYLDSEQYF
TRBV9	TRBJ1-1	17	CASSVAADRAMNTEAFF
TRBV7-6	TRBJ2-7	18	CASSFLPRGWRDSYEQYF
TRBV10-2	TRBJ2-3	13	CASSDARVATQYF
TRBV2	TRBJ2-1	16	CASSEAGIAVNNEQFF
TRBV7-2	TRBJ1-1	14	CASSSQGHPTEAFF
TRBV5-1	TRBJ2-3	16	CASSHGQGEGEDTQYF
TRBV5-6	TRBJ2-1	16	CASSLLAGSSYNEQFF
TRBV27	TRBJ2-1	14	CASRGGSSYNEQFF
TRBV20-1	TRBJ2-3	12	CSARRGADTQYF
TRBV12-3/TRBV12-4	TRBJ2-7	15	CASSLGIAVFYEQYF
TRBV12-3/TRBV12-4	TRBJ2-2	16	CASSKDRLAGAGELFF
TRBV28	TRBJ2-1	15	CASSPDRSSYNEQFF
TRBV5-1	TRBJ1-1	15	CASSLAGELNTEAFF
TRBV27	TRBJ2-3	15	CASRVMIAGTDTQYF
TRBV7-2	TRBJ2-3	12	CASSLVGDTQYF
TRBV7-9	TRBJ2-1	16	CASSLDLAVIYNEQFF
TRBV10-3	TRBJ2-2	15	CAIGRRGRGTGELFF
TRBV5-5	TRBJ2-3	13	CASSFSWTDTQYF
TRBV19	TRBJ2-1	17	CATFNVGAGGLGNEQFF
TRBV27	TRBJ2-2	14	CASSLKLQSGELFF
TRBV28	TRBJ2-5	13	CASSPFPQETQYF